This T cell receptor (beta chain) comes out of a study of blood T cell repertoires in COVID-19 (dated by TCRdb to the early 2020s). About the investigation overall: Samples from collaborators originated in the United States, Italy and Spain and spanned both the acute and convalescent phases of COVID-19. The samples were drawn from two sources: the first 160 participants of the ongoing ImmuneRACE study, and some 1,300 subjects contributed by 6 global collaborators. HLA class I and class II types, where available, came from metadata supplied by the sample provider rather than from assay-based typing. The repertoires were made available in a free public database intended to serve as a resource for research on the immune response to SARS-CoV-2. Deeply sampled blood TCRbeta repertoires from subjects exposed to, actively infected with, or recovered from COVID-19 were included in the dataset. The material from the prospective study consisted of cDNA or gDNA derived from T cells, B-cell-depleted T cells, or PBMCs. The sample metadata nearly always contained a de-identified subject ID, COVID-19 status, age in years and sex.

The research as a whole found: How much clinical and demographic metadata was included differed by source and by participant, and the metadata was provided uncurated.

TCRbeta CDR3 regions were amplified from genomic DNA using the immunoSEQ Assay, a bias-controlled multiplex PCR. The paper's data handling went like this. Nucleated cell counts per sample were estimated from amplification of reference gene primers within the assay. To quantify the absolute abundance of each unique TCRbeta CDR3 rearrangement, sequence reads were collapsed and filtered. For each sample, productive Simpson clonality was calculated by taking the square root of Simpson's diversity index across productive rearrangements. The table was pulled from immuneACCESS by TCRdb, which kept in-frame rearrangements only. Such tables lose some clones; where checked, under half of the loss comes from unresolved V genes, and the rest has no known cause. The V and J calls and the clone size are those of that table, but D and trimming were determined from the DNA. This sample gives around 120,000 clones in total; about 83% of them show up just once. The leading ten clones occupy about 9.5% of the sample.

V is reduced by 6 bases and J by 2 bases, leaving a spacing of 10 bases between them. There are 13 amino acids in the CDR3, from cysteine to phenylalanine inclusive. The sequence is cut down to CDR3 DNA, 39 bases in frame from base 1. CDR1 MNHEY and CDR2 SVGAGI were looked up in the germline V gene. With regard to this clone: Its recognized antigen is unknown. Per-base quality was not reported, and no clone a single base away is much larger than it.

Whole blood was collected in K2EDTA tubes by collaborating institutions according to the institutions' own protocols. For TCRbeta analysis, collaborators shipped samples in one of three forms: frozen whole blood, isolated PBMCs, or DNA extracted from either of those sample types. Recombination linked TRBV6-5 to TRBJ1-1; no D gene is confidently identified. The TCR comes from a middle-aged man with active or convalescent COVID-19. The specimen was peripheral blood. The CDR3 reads CASRLMRNTEAFF. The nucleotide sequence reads TGTGCCAGCAGACTGATGAGAAACACTGAAGCTTTCTTT.